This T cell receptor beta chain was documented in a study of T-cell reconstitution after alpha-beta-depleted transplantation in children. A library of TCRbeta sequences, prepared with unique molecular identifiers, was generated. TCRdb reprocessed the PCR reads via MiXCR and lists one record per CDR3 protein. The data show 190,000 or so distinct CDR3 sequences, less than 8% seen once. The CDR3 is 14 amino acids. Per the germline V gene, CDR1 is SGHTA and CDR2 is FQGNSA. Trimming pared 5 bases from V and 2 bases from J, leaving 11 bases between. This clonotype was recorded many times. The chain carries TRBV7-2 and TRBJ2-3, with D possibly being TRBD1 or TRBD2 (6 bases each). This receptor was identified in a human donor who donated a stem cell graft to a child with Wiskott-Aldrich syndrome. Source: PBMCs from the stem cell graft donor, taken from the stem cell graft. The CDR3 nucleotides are TGTGCCAGCAGCAAGGGGGGCACCACAGATACGCAGTATTTT. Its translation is CASSKGGTTDTQYF.